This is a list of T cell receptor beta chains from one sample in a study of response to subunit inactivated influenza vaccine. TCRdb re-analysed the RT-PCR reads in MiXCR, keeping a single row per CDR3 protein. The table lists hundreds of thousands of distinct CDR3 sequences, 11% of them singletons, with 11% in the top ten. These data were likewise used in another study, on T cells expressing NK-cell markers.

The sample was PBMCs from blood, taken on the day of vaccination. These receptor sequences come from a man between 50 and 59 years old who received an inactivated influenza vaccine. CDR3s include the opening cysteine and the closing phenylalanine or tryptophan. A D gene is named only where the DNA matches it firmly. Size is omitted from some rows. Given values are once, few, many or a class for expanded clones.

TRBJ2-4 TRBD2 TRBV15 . TGTGCCACGCCCGGGACTAGCGTAAACATTCAGTACTTC CATPGTSVNIQYF
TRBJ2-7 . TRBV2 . TGTGCCAGCAATCCCTACGAGCAGTACTTC CASNPYEQYF
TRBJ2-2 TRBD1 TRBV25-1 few TGTGCCAGCAGTGATCGAGTAAGACAGGGGGCGCCCGGGGAGCTGTTTTTT CASSDRVRQGAPGELFF
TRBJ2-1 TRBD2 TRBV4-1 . TGCGCCAGCAGCCTCCCCGGAGTAGCGGGGGGAGAGCAGTTCTTC CASSLPGVAGGEQFF
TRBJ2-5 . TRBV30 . TGTGCCTGGAGTGTAACCGGACCCCCCGAGACCCAGTACTTC CAWSVTGPPETQYF
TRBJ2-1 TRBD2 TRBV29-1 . TGCAGCGTGTTAAGGACTAGCGGGAGACCCCGTATCAACAATGAGCAGTTCTTC CSVLRTSGRPRINNEQFF
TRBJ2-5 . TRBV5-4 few TGTGCCAGCAGCTTGCCGACGCGAGAGACCCAGTACTTC CASSLPTRETQYF
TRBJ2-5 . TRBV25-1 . TGTGCCAGCAGTGAATATGGGGGAAGAGAGACCCAGTACTTC CASSEYGGRETQYF
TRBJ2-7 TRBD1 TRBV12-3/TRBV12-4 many TGTGCCAGCAGTCAGACAGGGGCGATGCAGTACTTC CASSQTGAMQYF
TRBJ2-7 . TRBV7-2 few TGTGCCAGCAGCTTAGCGCTCCACCCCAGCTACGAGCAGTACTTC CASSLALHPSYEQYF
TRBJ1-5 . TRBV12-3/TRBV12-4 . TGTGCCAGCAGTTTAACCGCGGATAGCAATCAGCCCCAGCATTTT CASSLTADSNQPQHF
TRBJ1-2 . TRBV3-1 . TGTGCCAGCAGCCGAGGGCAGAGCGGCTATGGCTACACCTTC CASSRGQSGYGYTF
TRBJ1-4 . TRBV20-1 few TGCAGTGCGGGCCCTCAGGGGCTTGAAAAACTGTTTTTT CSAGPQGLEKLFF
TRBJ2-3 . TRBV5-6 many TGTGCCAGCAGCTTCGGGGCAGGGACAGATACGCAGTATTTT CASSFGAGTDTQYF
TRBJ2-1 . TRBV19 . TGTGCCAGTAGTCGACTAGATCTTCGGTCCTACAATGAGCAGTTCTTC CASSRLDLRSYNEQFF
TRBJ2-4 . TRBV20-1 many TGCAGTGCTAGAGATCGTTTAACGGTCGGAGGAGCCAAAAACATTCAGTACTTC CSARDRLTVGGAKNIQYF
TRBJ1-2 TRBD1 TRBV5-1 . TGCGCCAGCAGCAAACAGGGGTCTGGCTACACCTTC CASSKQGSGYTF
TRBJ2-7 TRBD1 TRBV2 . TGTGCCAGCCGCCGAAGTGGGACAGGGTACGAGCAGTACTTC CASRRSGTGYEQYF
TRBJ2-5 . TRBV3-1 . TGTGCCAGCAGCCAAGATAGGGCGAGACTCCAAGAGACCCAGTACTTC CASSQDRARLQETQYF
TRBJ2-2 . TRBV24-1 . TGTGCCACCAGTGACCCTAGGGGGAGGAGTCTCGGGGAGCTGTTTTTT CATSDPRGRSLGELFF
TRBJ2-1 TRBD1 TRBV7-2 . TGTGCCAGCAGCCAGGACAGGGTAAGGTCCTACAATGAGCAGTTCTTC CASSQDRVRSYNEQFF
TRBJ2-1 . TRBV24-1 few TGTGCCACCAGTCTTGGAGGGGGGGAGAATGAGCAGTTCTTC CATSLGGGENEQFF